These 20 T cell receptor beta chains were all obtained from the same sample, sequenced in a study of shared clonotypes between healthy human individuals. Produced via immunoSEQ multiplex PCR; TCRdb's table is partial and in-frame only. Of some 2,000,000 clones in the sample, 90% to 95% were seen once. Input material: naive CD4+ T cells sorted from blood. Subset here: CD45RA+ positively selected. Source of these receptors: a man between 18 and 35 years old in good health.

The chain employs TRBV28 and TRBJ1-4; D is undetermined. The CDR3 totals 15 residues. Deletions cut 8 bases from V and 7 bases from J, with 20 bases between. Per the germline V gene, CDR1 is MDHEN and CDR2 is SYDVKM. CDR3 sequence (DNA): TGTGCCAGCGCGACCACGACCTGGGGAGGTGAAAAACTGTTTTTT. It encodes CASATTTWGGEKLFF.

The chain uses TRBV10-3 and TRBJ2-7; no reliable D call. Germline-derived CDR1 and CDR2 are ENHRY and SYGVKD. The CDR3 contains 12 residues. V lost 2 bases, J lost 2 bases, and 4 bases lay in between. CDR3 DNA: TGTGCCATCAGTGAGATTCCCTACGAGCAGTACTTC. It translates to CAISEIPYEQYF.

The chain couples TRBV4-1 to TRBJ2-1; D is perhaps TRBD2 (6 bases). Germline V lookup: CDR1 MGHRA, CDR2 YSYEKL. Trimming left V 3 bases short and J 5 bases short, with 17 bases between. This CDR3 contains 16 residues. The CDR3 is CASSHLSGGGDNEQFF. As DNA, the CDR3 is TGCGCCAGCAGCCATCTTAGCGGAGGCGGCGACAATGAGCAGTTCTTC.

This clone was observed a single time. The chain employs TRBV25-1 and TRBJ2-1; 11 bases line up with TRBD2. V shed 3 bases and J 4 bases; nucleotides not matched to a gene: 5. The CDR3 sequence is 16 residues long. Germline V gene lookup returns CDR1 MGHDK and CDR2 SYGVNS. CDR3 bases: TGTGCCAGCAGTGATCTAGCGGGGGGTTCATACAATGAGCAGTTCTTC. Protein: CASSDLAGGSYNEQFF. Based on the CDR3 plus reference TRBV25-1 and TRBJ2-1, the full variable domain is EADIYQTPRYLVIGTGKKITLECSQTMGHDKMYWYQQDPGMELHLIHYSYGVNSTEKGDLSSESTVSRIRTEHFPLTLESARPSHTSQYLCASSDLAGGSYNEQFFGPGTRLTVL.

The V gene is TRBV10-3, the J gene TRBJ1-6, with no clear D. Germline V lookup: CDR1 ENHRY, CDR2 SYGVKD. There are 14 residues in the CDR3. V gave up 5 bases and J gave up 5 bases, with 10 bases separating them. In DNA, the CDR3 is TGTGCCATCAGTTCAGCCGGGGATAATTCACCCCTCCACTTT. Protein product: CAISSAGDNSPLHF.

This chain connects TRBV10-3 to TRBJ2-7; tentative D call: TRBD1 (5 bases). Trimming pared 2 bases from V and 2 bases from J, leaving 10 bases between. The CDR3 has 14 residues. Germline CDR1 and CDR2: ENHRY and SYGVKD. CDR3 in amino acids: CAISETGPTYEQYF. CDR3 in DNA: TGTGCCATCAGTGAGACAGGCCCCACCTACGAGCAGTACTTC.

V gene TRBV6-1 combines with J gene TRBJ2-7, with D unclear. The CDR3 contains 14 residues. The germline V gene encodes CDR1 MNHNS and CDR2 SASEGT. V shed 1 base and J shed 0 bases, with 7 bases lying between them. The CDR3 region has the DNA TGTGCCAGCAGTGAAGACAGCTTCTCCTACGAGCAGTACTTC. Translated: CASSEDSFSYEQYF.

The gene calls are TRBV25-1 and TRBJ2-1; 7 nucleotides line up with TRBD2. Germline V gives CDR1 MGHDK, CDR2 SYGVNS. This CDR3 is built from 13 residues. J lost 15 bases, V lost 5 bases, and 13 bases had no gene match. CDR3 nucleotide sequence: TGTGCCAGCAGTTCCCTCGGGGGGTCAAAGGGGTTCTTC. The encoded protein is CASSSLGGSKGFF.

The gene calls are TRBV28 and TRBJ2-5; 7 bases match TRBD1. The DNA end lines up better with TRBJ2-7; the J call may be wrong. Germline CDR1 MDHEN, CDR2 SYDVKM. The CDR3 length is 15 residues. CDR3 sequence (DNA): TGTGCCAGCAGGGGACCTGGACAGGCCACCTACGAGCAGTACTTC. Its protein is CASRGPGQATYEQYF.

The rearrangement joins TRBV5-1 to TRBJ2-2; TRBD2 is a possible D gene (6 bases). V gave up 4 bases and J gave up 8 bases, with 27 bases separating them. Germline CDR1 SGHRS, CDR2 YFSETQ. This CDR3 has 18 amino acids. CDR3 sequence (DNA): TGCGCCAGCAGCCCGGAGGGAGTCGGACACCCTTCGTCTGGGGAGCTGTTTTTT. Amino acid sequence: CASSPEGVGHPSSGELFF.

The chain employs TRBV2 and TRBJ2-5; 11 bases are a match to TRBD2. V lost 2 bases to trimming and J lost 1 base; unmatched junction nucleotides: 0. CDR1 and CDR2 from the germline V gene are SNHLY and FYNNEI. This CDR3 has 15 residues. Written as DNA, the CDR3 is TGTGCCAGCAGTGAAACTAGCGGGGGCCAAGAGACCCAGTACTTC. This codes for CASSETSGGQETQYF.

This clone was seen only a few times. The chain employs TRBV19 and TRBJ1-6; possibly TRBD1 for D (5 bases). From germline, CDR1 is LNHDA and CDR2 SQIVND (reference sequence). The CDR3 extends over 15 amino acids. Trimming took 5 bases from V and 9 from J, leaving 17 bases between them. The CDR3 loop is CASSPRDRYGSPLHF. The CDR3 DNA reads TGTGCCAGTAGTCCACGGGACCGGTATGGTTCACCCCTCCACTTT.

The CDR3: CASSQDSGQEVYGYTF. CDR3 nucleotide sequence: TGTGCCAGCAGCCAAGATTCCGGACAGGAGGTCTATGGCTACACCTTC. The V gene is TRBV4-2, the J gene TRBJ1-2, with 7 bases identical to TRBD1. CDR3 length: 16 residues. J was trimmed by 4 bases and V by 0 bases; bases with no gene match: 8. Germline V gene sequence: CDR1 LGHNA, CDR2 YNFKEQ.

The CDR3 here is CASGKGELTSSNQPQHF. The CDR3 DNA sequence: TGTGCCAGCGGGAAAGGAGAGTTAACATCTAGCAATCAGCCCCAGCATTTT. This rearrangement joins TRBV28 to TRBJ1-5; no reliable D call. V lost 8 bases and J 0 bases, leaving 20 bases between the germline ends. The germline V gene encodes CDR1 MDHEN and CDR2 SYDVKM. This CDR3 has 17 amino acids.

With respect to this clone: This sample includes further DNA sequences coding for the same CDR3. The chain recombines TRBV28 with TRBJ1-1; weak D call: TRBD1 (6 bases). The CDR3 extends over 14 amino acids. Trimming took off 3 bases at V and 1 base at J, with 9 bases between the two ends. CDR1 is MDHEN, CDR2 SYDVKM, per germline. DNA of the CDR3: TGTGCCAGCAGTTTCGGGACAAAGAACACTGAAGCTTTCTTT. This translates into CASSFGTKNTEAFF.

J is TRBJ1-1 and V is TRBV2, with a possible D match to TRBD1 (6 bases). Germline values: CDR1 SNHLY, CDR2 FYNNEI. Trimming removed 7 bases from V and 5 bases from J, with 20 bases in between. This CDR3 is 15 amino acids long. The CDR3 loop is CASTRAPTGKTEAFF. CDR3 bases: TGTGCCAGCACAAGAGCCCCTACAGGGAAGACTGAAGCTTTCTTT.

The chain combines TRBV27 with TRBJ1-1, with 9 bases aligning to TRBD1. V lost 5 bases, J lost 6 bases, and 7 bases stayed unmatched. The CDR3 loop spans 14 amino acids. CDR1 is MNHEY, CDR2 SMNVEV, per germline (reference sequence). Here the CDR3 reads CASSTTGGWAEAFF. Written as DNA, the CDR3 is TGTGCCAGCAGTACAACAGGGGGCTGGGCTGAAGCTTTCTTT.

This chain connects TRBV29-1 to TRBJ1-1; D is ambiguous. CDR1 and CDR2 (germline): SQVTM, ANQGSEA. The CDR3 totals 13 residues. V gave up 7 bases and J gave up 3 bases, with 15 bases separating them. The CDR3 protein is CSARRTGDTEAFF. CDR3 DNA: TGCAGCGCCAGACGGACCGGGGACACTGAAGCTTTCTTT.

This sequence joins TRBV28 and TRBJ2-5; 7 bases align to TRBD2. CDR1 and CDR2 from the germline V gene are MDHEN and SYDVKM. The ends lost 6 bases at V and 3 bases at J; junction bases unmatched: 4. The CDR3 totals 13 residues. CDR3 in DNA: TGTGCCAGCAGAATGGGACTAAAAGAGACCCAGTACTTC. It yields the protein CASRMGLKETQYF.

J is TRBJ1-5 and V is TRBV21-1; the table's D call of TRBD1 was not tested on the DNA. TRBV21-1 is a recognized pseudogene. This CDR3 spans 16 amino acids. DNA of the CDR3: TGTGCCAGCAGCAAAGAAGGGCAGGGGGTTGATCAGCCCCAGCATTTT. It is translated as CASSKEGQGVDQPQHF.